These T cell receptor beta chains were read from a single sample in a study of Graves' ophthalmopathy and Graves' hyperthyroidism. Each CDR3 protein is one row after TCRdb ran MiXCR on the multiplex PCR reads. The table includes more than 1,000,000 distinct CDR3 sequences, about 38% detected once. Sequencing was performed on peripheral blood or thyroid tissue (not recorded which). All receptors come from an adult man with Graves' hyperthyroidism. CDR3s include the opening cysteine and the closing phenylalanine or tryptophan. A D gene is named only where the DNA matches it firmly. Clone size is not always given. Where it is, it says once, few, many or a class for expanded clones.

J | size | D | V | CDR3 | DNA
TRBJ2-7 | - | TRBD2 | TRBV2 | CASSRGGSPNEQHF | TGCGCCAGCAGCCGTGGCGGGAGCCCCAACGAGCAGCACTTC
TRBJ2-7 | - | - | TRBV7-3 | CASSQGAKGLVARDVTEQYF | TGTGCCAGCAGCCAAGGAGCTAAAGGCCTAGTAGCGCGGGACGTGACCGAGCAGTACTTC
TRBJ2-5 | - | TRBD2 | TRBV15 | CATSPNAGGKETQYF | TGTGCCACCAGCCCTAATGCGGGGGGCAAAGAGACCCAGTACTTC
TRBJ1-5 | - | - | TRBV12-3/TRBV12-4 | CASSLTQSSNQPQHF | TGTGCCAGCAGTTTGACTCAGAGTAGCAATCAGCCCCAGCATTTT
TRBJ1-2 | - | - | TRBV2 | CASTRRWGGYGYTF | TGTGCCAGCACGCGGAGGTGGGGCGGATATGGCTACACCTTC
TRBJ2-2 | - | TRBD2 | TRBV24-1 | CATRSGSIGELFF | TGTGCCACCAGAAGCGGGAGCATCGGGGAGCTGTTTTTT
TRBJ2-5 | many | - | TRBV4-1 | CASSQEHGSETQYF | TGCGCCAGCAGCCAAGAACACGGTTCGGAGACCCAGTACTTC
TRBJ1-4 | - | - | TRBV30 | CAPAQANQREKLFF | TGTGCTCCTGCTCAAGCCAACCAACGGGAAAAACTGTTTTTT
TRBJ2-7 | - | TRBD2 | TRBV10-3 | CAIKTGGSYEQYF | TGTGCCATCAAGACGGGGGGAAGCTACGAGCAGTACTTC
TRBJ2-2 | - | TRBD2 | TRBV29-1 | CSQGTSGGRELFF | TGCAGCCAAGGGACTAGCGGGGGCCGGGAGCTGTTTTTT
TRBJ2-7 | - | TRBD2 | TRBV13 | CASSPRGLAFYEQYF | TGTGCCAGCAGTCCGCGGGGACTAGCGTTCTACGAGCAGTACTTC
TRBJ2-5 | - | - | TRBV7-9 | CASSLGPMGETQYF | TGTGCCAGCAGCTTGGGACCGATGGGGGAGACCCAGTACTTC
TRBJ2-7 | - | - | TRBV6-5 | CASSYARGNSYEQYF | TGTGCCAGCAGTTACGCGAGGGGGAACTCCTACGAGCAGTACTTC
TRBJ2-7 | many | - | TRBV11-2 | CASTKRDYTYEQYF | TGTGCCAGCACGAAGAGAGACTATACCTACGAGCAGTACTTC
TRBJ2-7 | - | - | TRBV10-3 | CAISDRTATYEQYF | TGTGCCATCAGTGATAGGACGGCGACCTACGAGCAGTACTTC
TRBJ2-5 | - | - | TRBV20-1 | CSARLLANQETQYF | TGCAGTGCTCGTCTTCTAGCAAATCAAGAGACCCAGTACTTC
TRBJ2-7 | - | - | TRBV19 | CASSIVGLIHEQYF | TGTGCCAGTAGTATAGTAGGCCTCATCCACGAGCAGTACTTC
TRBJ2-7 | few | - | TRBV7-8 | CASSQTGPTGYEQYF | TGTGCCAGCAGCCAAACGGGACCAACGGGATACGAGCAGTACTTC
TRBJ2-7 | many | - | TRBV20-1 | CSAPPGVMTYEQYF | TGCAGTGCCCCTCCCGGGGTGATGACCTACGAGCAGTACTTC
TRBJ1-5 | many | TRBD1 | TRBV20-1 | CSVSGTGDHQPQHF | TGCAGTGTATCCGGGACAGGGGACCATCAGCCCCAGCATTTT
TRBJ1-1 | many | - | TRBV14 | CASSQVGRQNTEAFF | TGTGCCAGCAGCCAAGTGGGCAGGCAGAACACTGAAGCTTTCTTT
TRBJ2-7 | - | TRBD1 | TRBV2 | CASNPSDRAYEQYF | TGTGCCAGCAACCCCAGCGACAGGGCCTACGAGCAGTACTTC
TRBJ2-7 | few | TRBD2 | TRBV5-4 | CASSLDLAGDLEQYF | TGTGCCAGCAGCTTGGATCTAGCGGGAGATCTCGAGCAGTACTTC
TRBJ1-5 | few | - | TRBV6-1 | CAISERGSQPQHF | TGTGCCATCAGTGAACGGGGAAGTCAGCCCCAGCATTTT
TRBJ2-5 | - | TRBD1 | TRBV20-1 | CSASYSGGNQPQYF | TGCAGTGCTAGTTATTCAGGGGGAAATCAGCCCCAGTACTTC
TRBJ1-5 | many | - | TRBV20-1 | CSATERGRVVRQPQHF | TGCAGTGCTACCGAGAGGGGCAGGGTCGTTAGACAGCCCCAGCATTTT
TRBJ1-1 | - | - | TRBV4-1 | CASSRPSGTEAFF | TGCGCCAGCAGCCGCCCTTCAGGGACTGAAGCTTTCTTT
TRBJ1-5 | many | - | TRBV10-3 | CAISAGTNQPQHF | TGTGCCATCAGTGCCGGGACCAATCAGCCCCAGCATTTT
TRBJ1-3 | few | - | TRBV20-1 | CSARDRGLGDTIYF | TGCAGTGCTAGAGACAGGGGACTCGGGGACACCATATATTTT
TRBJ1-1 | - | TRBD1 | TRBV15 | CATVKTGTGDITEAFF | TGTGCCACCGTCAAAACCGGGACAGGAGACATCACTGAAGCTTTCTTT
TRBJ2-5 | many | - | TRBV15 | CATSNRDWRYQETQYF | TGTGCCACCAGCAATAGGGACTGGCGGTACCAAGAGACCCAGTACTTC
TRBJ1-5 | few | - | TRBV7-8 | CASRIEARRYSNQPQHF | TGTGCCAGCAGGATAGAGGCCAGGCGTTATAGCAATCAGCCCCAGCATTTT
TRBJ1-1 | many | - | TRBV20-1 | CSARPTMNTEAFF | TGCAGTGCTAGGCCCACAATGAACACTGAAGCTTTCTTT
TRBJ2-6 | - | - | TRBV5-1 | CASSSRTPSGANVLTF | TGCGCCAGCAGCTCCCGGACACCTTCAGGGGCCAACGTCCTGACTTTC
TRBJ2-3 | - | TRBD2 | TRBV7-2 | CASSFPGLAGRTDTQYF | TGTGCCAGCAGCTTTCCGGGACTAGCGGGACGCACAGATACGCAGTATTTT
TRBJ1-1 | - | - | TRBV29-1 | CSVDIPQGRAEAFF | TGCAGCGTTGATATACCTCAAGGACGGGCTGAAGCTTTCTTT
TRBJ1-5 | few | - | TRBV12-3/TRBV12-4 | CASSFGGRQSQHF | TGTGCCAGCAGTTTCGGGGGTAGGCAGTCCCAGCATTTT
TRBJ2-7 | few | - | TRBV4-1 | CASSQQTGVYEQYF | TGCGCCAGCAGCCAACAGACGGGTGTATACGAGCAGTACTTC
TRBJ2-2 | once | - | TRBV2 | CASRGPGTGELFF | TGTGCCAGCAGAGGGCCCGGAACCGGGGAGCTGTTTTTT
TRBJ1-6 | many | - | TRBV7-9 | CASSLGLAGAPGSPLHF | TGTGCCAGCAGCTTAGGCCTAGCAGGAGCCCCTGGTTCACCCCTCCACTTT
TRBJ1-2 | - | - | TRBV20-1 | CSADHLYGYTF | TGCAGTGCTGACCACCTCTATGGCTACACCTTC
TRBJ1-1 | - | - | TRBV29-1 | CSVGGSGEAFF | TGCAGCGTGGGGGGATCCGGTGAAGCTTTCTTT
TRBJ2-5 | few | - | TRBV19 | CASRGRNGRWETQYF | TGTGCCAGTAGAGGTCGGAACGGGAGATGGGAGACCCAGTACTTC
TRBJ1-4 | - | - | TRBV9 | CASSFGTGRREKLFF | TGTGCCAGCAGTTTTGGGACGGGGCGGCGCGAAAAACTGTTTTTT
TRBJ1-2 | - | - | TRBV7-2 | CASSLTFGGGNYGYTF | TGCGCCAGCAGTTTAACCTTTGGGGGGGGTAACTATGGCTACACCTTC
TRBJ2-7 | many | TRBD2 | TRBV20-1 | CSAPRASGRARSYEQYF | TGCAGTGCCCCCCGGGCTAGCGGGAGGGCCAGGTCCTACGAGCAGTACTTC
TRBJ1-2 | few | - | TRBV30 | CAWSVQQGSGYTF | TGTGCCTGGAGTGTACAGCAGGGTAGTGGCTACACCTTC
TRBJ1-1 | - | - | TRBV7-9 | CASSASDMNTEAFF | TGTGCCAGCAGTGCTAGCGATATGAACACTGAAGCTTTCTTT
TRBJ2-5 | many | - | TRBV7-2 | CASRPSGRAETQYF | TGTGCCAGCAGACCGAGCGGGCGGGCGGAGACCCAGTACTTC
TRBJ2-5 | few | - | TRBV5-4 | CASSLPGPKNQETQYF | TGTGCCAGCAGCTTACCGGGACCGAAGAACCAAGAGACCCAGTACTTC
TRBJ2-7 | many | TRBD2 | TRBV9 | CASSAGLAGTYEQYF | TGTGCCAGCAGCGCCGGACTAGCGGGAACCTACGAGCAGTACTTC
TRBJ2-5 | - | TRBD2 | TRBV29-1 | CSVAGLAGTETQYF | TGCAGCGTTGCCGGACTAGCGGGGACAGAGACCCAGTACTTC
TRBJ1-1 | - | - | TRBV5-1 | CASSENEDTEAFF | TGCGCCAGCAGTGAGAACGAGGACACTGAAGCTTTCTTT
TRBJ1-1 | - | - | TRBV25-1 | CACSAPPLDNTEAFF | TGTGCCTGCAGTGCCCCGCCCCTGGATAACACTGAAGCTTTCTTT
TRBJ2-5 | many | - | TRBV20-1 | CSAKRGQETQYF | TGCAGTGCTAAGAGGGGACAAGAGACCCAGTACTTC
TRBJ2-7 | - | - | TRBV7-9 | CASSLAFGSHLYRGTEQCF | TGTGCCAGCAGCTTGGCATTCGGATCCCACCTTTATCGAGGTACCGAGCAGTGCTTC
TRBJ1-2 | - | TRBD1 | TRBV7-6 | CASSFSAGQGAETYGYTF | TGTGCCAGCAGTTTTTCAGCGGGACAGGGGGCTGAGACGTATGGCTACACCTTC
TRBJ2-5 | few | TRBD1 | TRBV24-1 | CATSDLTGDAETQYF | TGTGCCACCAGTGACCTTACAGGGGACGCGGAGACCCAGTACTTC
TRBJ2-1 | - | TRBD2 | TRBV15 | CATHAGGKDEQFF | TGTGCCACCCACGCGGGAGGAAAAGATGAGCAGTTCTTC
TRBJ2-5 | few | - | TRBV2 | CASSEWADGAEQETQYF | TGTGCCAGCAGTGAATGGGCAGACGGAGCGGAACAAGAGACCCAGTACTTC